These 23 T cell receptor beta chains came from one sample sequenced in a study of PD-L1 blockade in urothelial cancer (dated by TCRdb to about 2017). Preparation of the library involved the immunoSEQ multiplex PCR assay. Imported from immuneACCESS, the table was reduced by TCRdb to in-frame sequences with V and J called. These copies leave out some clones; in studies compared against another copy, an unresolved V gene accounts for under half, and the cause of the remainder is not known. Within this sample are roughly 26,000 clones, with around nine tenths of them counted one time only. 2.5% to 3.5% of the sample belongs to the ten largest clones. Source: PBMCs, taken around atezolizumab (anti-PD-L1) treatment. These receptors came from a man in his forties or fifties with urothelial cancer.

This chain uses TRBV7-7 with TRBJ2-5, with 13 bases fitting TRBD2. CDR1 SSHAT and CDR2 FNYEAQ come from the germline V gene (reference sequence). This CDR3 has 15 residues. The V segment lost 5 bases and the J segment 7 bases; nucleotides outside the gene matches: 7. CDR3 region: CASSQRGLAGATQYF. The DNA for the CDR3 is TGTGCCAGCAGCCAGCGCGGACTAGCGGGAGCGACCCAGTACTTC.

This clone was seen more than once but under ten times. The chain is built from TRBV6-4 and TRBJ2-3; maybe TRBD2 (5 bases). The CDR3 is 15 residues long. The V gene's germline CDR1 is MRHNA and CDR2 SNTAGT. With 2 bases removed from V and 2 bases from J, the gap between germline ends came to 11 bases. The CDR3 region is CASSDGEGDTDTQYF. DNA for the CDR3: TGTGCCAGCAGTGACGGTGAGGGAGACACAGATACGCAGTATTTT.

This chain joins TRBV25-1 and TRBJ1-1; D is possibly TRBD1 (6 bases). The CDR3 spans 16 residues. The V gene's germline CDR1 is MGHDK and CDR2 SYGVNS. Between the trimmed V and J ends, which lost 3 bases and 5 bases, there was a span of 19 bases. CDR3 sequence: CASSEETGILGTEAFF. CDR3 in DNA: TGTGCCAGCAGTGAGGAAACAGGGATCCTAGGGACTGAAGCTTTCTTT.

The chain couples TRBV27 to TRBJ1-2, with 8 bases matching TRBD1. V trimming: 2 bases; J trimming: 2 bases; junction bases outside the gene matches: 1. CDR1 is MNHEY and CDR2 is SMNVEV in the germline V gene (reference sequence). The CDR3 sequence is 14 residues long. The CDR3 spells CASSLRTGNYGYTF. The DNA of the CDR3 is TGTGCCAGCAGTTTACGGACAGGGAACTATGGCTACACCTTC.

The rearrangement links TRBV6-5 to TRBJ2-7, with D possibly being TRBD1 (5 bases). This CDR3 region has 16 residues. V was clipped by 0 bases and J by 2 bases, with 14 bases between them. The germline V gene has CDR1 MNHEY and CDR2 SVGAGI. CDR3 residues: CASSYSPWGLAYEQYF. The CDR3 coding sequence is TGTGCCAGCAGTTACTCCCCTTGGGGCTTAGCCTACGAGCAGTACTTC.

V and J are TRBV19 and TRBJ2-7; D is possibly TRBD1 (6 bases). The germline V and J ends were trimmed by 10 bases and 1 base, with 11 bases remaining between them. Looked up from germline, CDR1 is LNHDA and CDR2 is SQIVND (reference sequence). CDR3 length: 12 amino acids. CDR3 coding DNA: TGTGCCACCGCCACAGGGTCCTACGAGCAGTACTTC. It codes for CATATGSYEQYF.

V usage is TRBV7-6 and J usage is TRBJ2-7; 9 bases match TRBD1. The germline gives CDR1 SGHVS, CDR2 FNYEAQ. The CDR3 is 16 residues long. Trimming removed 1 base from V and 7 bases from J; junction bases left unmatched: 11. The CDR3 spells CASSLVGTGSAGEQYF. The CDR3 DNA reads TGTGCCAGCAGCTTAGTAGGGACAGGGTCCGCTGGAGAGCAGTACTTC.

This clone was recorded only once. The chain combines TRBV27 with TRBJ2-7; 8 bases align to TRBD1. The CDR3 extends over 16 amino acids. CDR1 and CDR2 (germline): MNHEY, SMNVEV (reference sequence). Germline trimming cut 6 bases from V and 0 bases from J; bases unmatched to any gene: 10. CDR3 in DNA: TGTGCCAGCAGCCCCCGGACAGGGCCGAGCTCCTACGAGCAGTACTTC. It encodes CASSPRTGPSSYEQYF.

This clone counts as medium-sized. This chain uses TRBV10-1 with TRBJ2-1; weak D call: TRBD1 (6 bases). The length of the CDR3 is 15 residues. With 2 bases removed from V and 8 bases from J, the gap between germline ends came to 16 bases. Germline V gene sequence: CDR1 WNHNN, CDR2 SYGVQD (reference sequence). The CDR3 loop reads CASSEVVGGVDEQFF. The CDR3 DNA is TGCGCCAGCAGTGAGGTGGTAGGGGGAGTCGATGAGCAGTTCTTC.

Only one count was recorded for this clone. V is TRBV25-1 and J is TRBJ1-4; 10 positions match TRBD1. J was trimmed by 10 bases and V by 3 bases; bases with no gene match: 17. The germline gives CDR1 MGHDK, CDR2 SYGVNS. The CDR3 contains 18 residues. CDR3 protein: CASSEDRGSFAGRGKLFF. DNA of the CDR3: TGTGCCAGCAGTGAGGACAGGGGGTCGTTTGCCGGGAGGGGAAAACTGTTTTTT.

This chain connects TRBV5-1 to TRBJ2-1; 14 bases fit TRBD2. The V and J ends lost 3 bases and 9 bases, in that order; junction bases with no gene match: 5. This CDR3 has 15 residues. Germline V gene sequence: CDR1 SGHRS, CDR2 YFSETQ. CDR3 in amino acids: CASSSTSGRAPEQFF. CDR3 DNA: TGCGCCAGCAGCTCGACTAGCGGGAGGGCCCCTGAGCAGTTCTTC.

The chain carries TRBV19 and TRBJ2-7; a weak D match, TRBD2 (5 bases). This CDR3 is 15 amino acids long. Trimming took off 3 bases at V and 2 bases at J, with 14 bases between the two ends. Germline assignment: CDR1 LNHDA and CDR2 SQIVND (reference sequence). This chain's CDR3 is CASSIGATTPYEQYF. The CDR3 DNA follows: TGTGCCAGTAGTATCGGCGCGACTACTCCCTACGAGCAGTACTTC.

The table lists this clone with a count of one. CDR3 in DNA: TGTGCCAGCAGTCGGGACTATGGAACCGGGGAGCTGTTTTTT. The encoded protein is CASSRDYGTGELFF. This rearrangement joins TRBV6-5 to TRBJ2-2; 7 bases map to TRBD2. This CDR3 region has 14 residues. CDR1 MNHEY and CDR2 SVGAGI come from the germline V gene. Trimming took 5 bases from V and 5 from J; bases not matched to a gene: 5.

The V and J genes are TRBV25-1 and TRBJ2-4, with D tentatively TRBD1 (6 bases). Germline CDR1 and CDR2: MGHDK and SYGVNS. The V gene lost 3 bases and the J gene lost 5 bases, with 11 bases spanning the gap. CDR3 length: 14 residues. CDR3 in DNA: TGTGCCAGCAGTGATTGGACAGACCAAAACATTCAGTACTTC. As protein: CASSDWTDQNIQYF. Together with reference TRBV25-1 and TRBJ2-4, the CDR3 gives the full variable domain: EADIYQTPRYLVIGTGKKITLECSQTMGHDKMYWYQQDPGMELHLIHYSYGVNSTEKGDLSSESTVSRIRTEHFPLTLESARPSHTSQYLCASSDWTDQNIQYFGAGTRLSVL.

The genes are TRBV6-4 and TRBJ2-1; 10 nucleotides agree with TRBD2. CDR3 length equals 15 residues. Germline V gives CDR1 MRHNA, CDR2 SNTAGT. The V gene end was trimmed by 3 bases and the J gene end by 4 bases; junction bases not matched to a gene: 3. The DNA for the CDR3 is TGTGCCAGCAGTGAGGGACTAGCGCAATACAATGAGCAGTTCTTC. Translated: CASSEGLAQYNEQFF.

The rearrangement uses TRBV18 and TRBJ2-3; TRBD1 might be the D (6 bases). Germline loops: CDR1 KGHSH, CDR2 LQKENI. The CDR3 covers 16 residues. The germline V and J ends were trimmed by 3 bases and 3 bases, with 16 bases remaining between them. The CDR3 region is CASSPFQGLGTDTQYF. In nucleotides, the CDR3 is TGTGCCAGCTCACCGTTTCAGGGGCTAGGGACAGATACGCAGTATTTT.

This clone occurred once. This chain uses TRBV29-1 with TRBJ2-1; 9 bases match TRBD2. Germline lookup yields CDR1 SQVTM and CDR2 ANQGSEA. V trimming: 4 bases; J trimming: 1 base; junction bases outside the gene matches: 5. This CDR3 spans 15 amino acids. CDR3 sequence reads: CSVGIAGVSYNEQFF. As DNA, the CDR3 is TGCAGCGTTGGCATAGCGGGAGTGTCCTACAATGAGCAGTTCTTC.

This rearrangement joins TRBV7-3 to TRBJ2-1; 13 bases fit TRBD2. Per the germline V gene, CDR1 is SGHTA and CDR2 is FQGTGA. This CDR3 has 16 residues. V shed 5 bases and J 8 bases; nucleotides not matched to a gene: 9. DNA of the CDR3: TGTGCCAGCAGCCCCCTCACTAGCGGGGGGGCCCATGAGCAGTTCTTC. Translated, it gives CASSPLTSGGAHEQFF.

The gene calls are TRBV5-1 and TRBJ2-7, with D perhaps TRBD1 (5 bases). Germline V gene data show CDR1 as SGHRS and CDR2 as YFSETQ. The V end was cut by 0 bases, the J end by 1 base, with 5 bases between. The CDR3 is 13 residues long. CDR3 sequence (DNA): TGCGCCAGCAGCTTGGGACAGTCCTACGAGCAGTACTTC. Translation: CASSLGQSYEQYF.

CDR3 loop: CASSPGQGTDTQYF. The CDR3 DNA reads as TGTGCCAGCAGCCCGGGACAGGGCACAGATACGCAGTATTTT. The chain links TRBV11-3 to TRBJ2-3, with TRBD1 identical over 8 bases. V shed 5 bases and J 1 base; nucleotides not matched to a gene: 2. This CDR3 has 14 residues. Germline V gene data show CDR1 as SGHNT and CDR2 as YENEEA.

The chain carries TRBV6-6 and TRBJ1-4; 10 bases are shared with TRBD1. With V trimmed by 2 bases and J by 8 bases, 5 bases remained unmatched. The CDR3 loop spans 15 amino acids. Germline CDR1 and CDR2: MNHNY and SVGAGI (reference sequence). CDR3 amino acids: CASSYPGQGLEKLFF. CDR3 DNA: TGTGCCAGCAGTTACCCGGGACAGGGGCTAGAAAAACTGTTTTTT.

The chain couples TRBV6-1 to TRBJ2-3; a weak D match, TRBD1 (5 bases). The CDR3 extends over 17 amino acids. Germline lookup yields CDR1 MNHNS and CDR2 SASEGT. The V gene lost 2 bases and the J gene lost 0 bases, with 15 bases spanning the gap. The CDR3 nucleotides read TGTGCCAGCAGTGAAAGAAGACAGCCACGTAGCACAGATACGCAGTATTTT. It yields the protein CASSERRQPRSTDTQYF.

The chain links TRBV7-9 to TRBJ2-7; a weak D match, TRBD2 (6 bases). V dropped 5 bases and J dropped 0 bases, with 14 bases sitting between them. Germline assignment: CDR1 SEHNR and CDR2 FQNEAQ (reference sequence). The CDR3 extends over 15 amino acids. This CDR3 reads CASSHPGLSSYEQYF. The DNA for the CDR3 is TGTGCCAGCAGCCACCCGGGACTCAGCTCCTACGAGCAGTACTTC.